These 13 T cell receptor beta chains originate from one sample sequenced in a study of blood T cell repertoires in COVID-19. Produced via immunoSEQ multiplex PCR; TCRdb's table is partial and in-frame only. The sample carries about 220,000 clones, around 90% recorded once. Sample: PBMCs or T cells enriched from blood (not recorded which). Receptors were obtained from a man aged 30 to 39 who had been exposed to COVID-19.

The chain links TRBV5-1 to TRBJ1-6, with D unresolved. This CDR3 has 13 amino acids. Germline values: CDR1 SGHRS, CDR2 YFSETQ. The V end was cut by 5 bases, the J end by 9 bases, with 12 bases between. CDR3 bases: TGCGCCAGCAGAGAGGGCACATCTTCACCCCTCCACTTT. This translates into CASREGTSSPLHF.

The chain joins TRBV15 to TRBJ1-1; weak D call: TRBD1 (6 bases). The germline V gene has CDR1 LNHNV and CDR2 YYDKDF (reference sequence). CDR3 length equals 14 residues. V lost 1 base and J 8 bases, leaving 14 bases between the germline ends. CDR3 nucleotide sequence: TGTGCCACCAGCAGAGGGGAGGGGGGGCGAGAAGCTTTCTTT. Translating gives CATSRGEGGREAFF.

The genes are TRBV4-1 and TRBJ2-2; 8 nucleotides agree with TRBD1. Germline lookup yields CDR1 MGHRA and CDR2 YSYEKL. This CDR3 is 20 amino acids long. The trim removed 1 base at V and 3 bases at J, leaving 16 bases unmatched. The CDR3 loop is CASSQVRVRTGRLYTGELFF. CDR3 DNA: TGCGCCAGCAGCCAAGTACGTGTTCGGACAGGGCGGCTGTACACCGGGGAGCTGTTTTTT.

This chain links TRBV6-5 with TRBJ2-3; tentative D call: TRBD2 (6 bases). The CDR3 spans 14 residues. The V gene lost 4 bases and the J gene lost 3 bases, with 11 bases spanning the gap. Per the germline V gene, CDR1 is MNHEY and CDR2 is SVGAGI. Here the CDR3 reads CASSSGEGTDTQYF. The CDR3 DNA follows: TGTGCCAGCAGTTCGGGGGAAGGGACAGATACGCAGTATTTT.

The chain recombines TRBV6-2 or TRBV6-3 with TRBJ1-5; 10 bases are shared with TRBD1. CDR1 and CDR2 from the germline V gene are MNHEY and SVGEGT. J gave up 0 bases and V 2 bases, and 7 bases lay outside the gene matches. CDR3 length: 18 residues. CDR3 region: CASSYAMTGGLSNQPQHF. As DNA, the CDR3 is TGTGCCAGCAGTTACGCCATGACAGGGGGCCTTAGCAATCAGCCCCAGCATTTT.

Only one count was recorded for this clone. The chain couples TRBV9 to TRBJ1-3; the D is unclear. CDR1 SGDLS and CDR2 YYNGEE come from the germline V gene. This CDR3 comprises 13 residues. V was clipped by 7 bases and J by 2 bases, with 10 bases between them. CDR3 nucleotide sequence: TGTGCCAGCGCCCGGGAAACTGGAAACACCATATATTTT. Translated, it gives CASARETGNTIYF.

The chain uses TRBV9 and TRBJ1-2; D is perhaps TRBD1 (5 bases). V lost 4 bases to trimming and J lost 8 bases, with 24 bases between them. The CDR3 extends over 16 amino acids. Germline lookup yields CDR1 SGDLS and CDR2 YYNGEE. CDR3 coding DNA: TGTGCCAGCAGCCCCCACGACAGTCCGAAAGAAGAAGGCTACACCTTC. This translates into CASSPHDSPKEEGYTF.

CDR3 sequence reads: CATSRDRRGDPGTQYF. In nucleotides, the CDR3 is TGTGCCACCAGCAGAGATCGGCGGGGGGACCCGGGGACCCAGTACTTC. V is TRBV15 and J is TRBJ2-5; 8 bases fit TRBD2. Trimming at V came to 0 bases and at J to 7 bases, leaving 10 bases not matched to a gene. This CDR3 region has 16 residues. Germline CDR1 and CDR2: LNHNV and YYDKDF (reference sequence).

V usage is TRBV19 and J usage is TRBJ2-2; D call uncertain. The CDR3 loop spans 13 amino acids. CDR1 LNHDA and CDR2 SQIVND come from the germline V gene (reference sequence). V was trimmed by 3 bases and J by 6 bases, leaving 8 bases between them. In nucleotides, the CDR3 is TGTGCCAGTAGTATGTCGGAGTCCGGGGAGCTGTTTTTT. Translated: CASSMSESGELFF.

The chain links TRBV3-1 (or the pseudogene TRBV3-2) to TRBJ1-2; maybe TRBD1 (5 bases). The CDR3 sequence is 14 residues long. Germline-derived CDR1 and CDR2 are LGHDT and YNNKEL (reference sequence). The V and J ends lost 0 bases and 2 bases respectively, with 7 bases between them. The DNA for the CDR3 is TGTGCCAGCAGCCAAGAGGGACTGAACTATGGCTACACCTTC. Its protein is CASSQEGLNYGYTF.

The chain employs TRBV10-3 and TRBJ1-2, with a possible D match to TRBD1 (5 bases). Germline CDR1 ENHRY, CDR2 SYGVKD. Trimming left V 3 bases short and J 5 bases short, with 10 bases between. The length of the CDR3 is 13 residues. The DNA of the CDR3 is TGTGCCATCAGTGATGTTACAGGTTATGGCTACACCTTC. It codes for CAISDVTGYGYTF.

The rearrangement joins TRBV7-6 to TRBJ1-3, with D possibly TRBD1 on 5 matching bases. This CDR3 region has 16 residues. V was shortened by 1 base and J by 2 bases, with 12 bases between the two germline ends. Germline loops: CDR1 SGHVS, CDR2 FNYEAQ. The CDR3 DNA is TGTGCCAGCAGCTTAGACCTTTTAGGGGCTGGAAACACCATATATTTT. As protein: CASSLDLLGAGNTIYF.

The chain joins TRBV5-5 to TRBJ2-5, with D perhaps matching TRBD1 (6 bases). The germline V gene encodes CDR1 SGHKS and CDR2 YYEKEE (reference sequence). Deletions cut 1 base from V and 4 bases from J, with 14 bases between. The CDR3 loop spans 15 amino acids. The CDR3 DNA follows: TGTGCCAGCAGCTTGTTGACAGGACGAACAGAGACCCAGTACTTC. As protein: CASSLLTGRTETQYF.